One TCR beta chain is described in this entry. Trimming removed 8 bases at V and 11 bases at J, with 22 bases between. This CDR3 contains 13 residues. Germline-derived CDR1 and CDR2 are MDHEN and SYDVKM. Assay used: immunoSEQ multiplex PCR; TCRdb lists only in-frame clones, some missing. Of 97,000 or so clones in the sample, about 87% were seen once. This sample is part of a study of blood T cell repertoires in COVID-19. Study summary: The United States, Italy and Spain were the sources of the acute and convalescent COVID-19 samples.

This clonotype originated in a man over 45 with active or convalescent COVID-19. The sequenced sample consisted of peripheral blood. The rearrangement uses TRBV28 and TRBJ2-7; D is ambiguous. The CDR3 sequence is CASYAPSGTSEYF. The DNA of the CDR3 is TGTGCCAGCTACGCTCCGTCGGGTACCTCTGAGTACTTC.